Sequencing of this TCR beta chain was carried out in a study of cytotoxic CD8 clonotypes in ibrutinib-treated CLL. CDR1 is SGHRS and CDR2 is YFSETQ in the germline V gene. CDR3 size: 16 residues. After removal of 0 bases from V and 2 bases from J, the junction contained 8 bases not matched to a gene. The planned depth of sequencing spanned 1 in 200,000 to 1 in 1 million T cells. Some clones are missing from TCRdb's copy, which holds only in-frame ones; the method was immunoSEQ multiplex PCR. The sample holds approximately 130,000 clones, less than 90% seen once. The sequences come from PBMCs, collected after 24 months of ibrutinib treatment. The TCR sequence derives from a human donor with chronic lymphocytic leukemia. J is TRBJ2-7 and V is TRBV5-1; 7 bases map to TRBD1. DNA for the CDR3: TGCGCCAGCAGCTTGGAACAGGGGACCCTAACCTACGAGCAGTACTTC. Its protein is CASSLEQGTLTYEQYF.